The subject of this entry is one T cell receptor (beta chain). This may be a read error, as it is one base from a much larger clone. The V gene's germline CDR1 is SGHVS and CDR2 FQNEAQ. V lost 7 bases to trimming and J lost 7 bases; unmatched junction nucleotides: 12. This CDR3 has 15 residues. This entry is derived from a study of tumor-infiltrating lymphocytes in primary liver carcinoma. Synthesis of TCR beta cDNA was carried out from about 0.55 ug total RNA with a constant-region primer. For TCR beta, libraries were produced by three nested multiplex PCR rounds using slightly modified ARM-PCR. The two initial PCR rounds, nine to eleven cycles each, used TRBV1-TRBV30 forward and C-beta reverse primers. TCRdb re-called the multiplex PCR reads with MiXCR, one entry per CDR3 protein. The sample records some 87,000 distinct CDR3 sequences, about 70% being singletons. Bulk tissue was left unsorted, and RNA and DNA were co-extracted from about 20-30 mg of it.

The source of this sequence is a man aged 35 to 55 with primary liver carcinoma and hepatitis B virus infection. The J gene is TRBJ1-2, the V gene TRBV7-8; 10 bases match TRBD1. Sequencing was performed on tumor-adjacent normal liver tissue. This CDR3 reads CASNFDRGLSGGYTF. DNA of the CDR3: TGTGCCAGCAACTTTGACAGGGGGCTTTCAGGTGGCTACACCTTC.